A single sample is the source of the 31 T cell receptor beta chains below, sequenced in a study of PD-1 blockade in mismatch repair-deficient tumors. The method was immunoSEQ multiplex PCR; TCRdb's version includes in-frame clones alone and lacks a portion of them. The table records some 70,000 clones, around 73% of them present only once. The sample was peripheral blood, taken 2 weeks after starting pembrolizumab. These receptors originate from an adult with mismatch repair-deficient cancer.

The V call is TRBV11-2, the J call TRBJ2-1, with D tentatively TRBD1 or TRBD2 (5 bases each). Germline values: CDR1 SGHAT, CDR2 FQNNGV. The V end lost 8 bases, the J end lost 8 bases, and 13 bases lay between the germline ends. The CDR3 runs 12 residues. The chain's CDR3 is CASSGAGYEQFF. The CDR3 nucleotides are TGTGCCAGCTCCGGGGCGGGCTATGAGCAGTTCTTC. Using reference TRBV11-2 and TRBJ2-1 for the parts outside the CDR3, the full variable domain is EAGVAQSPRYKIIEKRQSVAFWCNPISGHATLYWYQQILGQGPKLLIQFQNNGVVDDSQLPKDRFSAERLKGVDSTLKIQPAKLEDSAVYLCASSGAGYEQFFGPGTRLTVL.

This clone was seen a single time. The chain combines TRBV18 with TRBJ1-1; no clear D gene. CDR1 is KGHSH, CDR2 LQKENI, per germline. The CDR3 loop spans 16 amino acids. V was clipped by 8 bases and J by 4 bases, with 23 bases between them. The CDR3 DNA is TGTGCCAGCCTTACCCCCTACAGTTTGGAGGGCACTGAAGCTTTCTTT. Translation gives CASLTPYSLEGTEAFF.

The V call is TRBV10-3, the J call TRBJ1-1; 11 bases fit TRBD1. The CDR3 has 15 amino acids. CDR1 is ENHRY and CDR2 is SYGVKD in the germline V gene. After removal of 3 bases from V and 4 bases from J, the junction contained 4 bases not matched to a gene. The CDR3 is CAISDSGTGGTEAFF. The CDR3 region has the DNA TGTGCCATCAGTGACTCCGGGACAGGGGGCACTGAAGCTTTCTTT.

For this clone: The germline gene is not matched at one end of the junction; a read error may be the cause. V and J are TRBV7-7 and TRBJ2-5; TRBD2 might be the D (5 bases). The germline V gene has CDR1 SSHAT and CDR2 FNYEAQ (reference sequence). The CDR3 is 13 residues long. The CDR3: CASSLGGQETQYF. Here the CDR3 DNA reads TGTGCTAGCAGCTTAGGAGGACAAGAGACCCAGTACTTC.

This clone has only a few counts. CDR3 nucleotide sequence: TGTGCCAGCAGCTTAGGGGATGATCGGGATAACATTCAGTACTTC. This codes for CASSLGDDRDNIQYF. V and J are TRBV11-2 and TRBJ2-4; D is perhaps TRBD2 (5 bases). This CDR3 contains 15 residues. The germline V gene has CDR1 SGHAT and CDR2 FQNNGV. V was clipped by 1 base and J by 7 bases, with 14 bases between them. The full variable domain, with the rest looked up from reference TRBV11-2 and TRBJ2-4, is EAGVAQSPRYKIIEKRQSVAFWCNPISGHATLYWYQQILGQGPKLLIQFQNNGVVDDSQLPKDRFSAERLKGVDSTLKIQPAKLEDSAVYLCASSLGDDRDNIQYFGAGTRLSVL.

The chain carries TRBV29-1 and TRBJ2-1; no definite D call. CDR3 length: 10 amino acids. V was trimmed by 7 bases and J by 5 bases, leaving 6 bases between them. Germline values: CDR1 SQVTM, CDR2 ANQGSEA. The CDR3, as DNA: TGCAGCGCCTCGCACAATGAGCAGTTCTTC. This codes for CSASHNEQFF.

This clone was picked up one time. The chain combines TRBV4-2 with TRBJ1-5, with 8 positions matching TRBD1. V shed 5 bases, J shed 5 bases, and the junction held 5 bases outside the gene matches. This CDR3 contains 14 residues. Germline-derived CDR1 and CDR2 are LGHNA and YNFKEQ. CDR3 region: CASSDGQGDQPQHF. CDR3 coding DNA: TGTGCCAGCAGCGACGGACAGGGCGATCAGCCCCAGCATTTT.

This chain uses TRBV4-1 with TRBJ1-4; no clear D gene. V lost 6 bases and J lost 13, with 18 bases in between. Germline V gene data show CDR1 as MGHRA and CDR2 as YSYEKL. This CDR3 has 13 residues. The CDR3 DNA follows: TGCGCCAGCAGTCCGGTTATGGATGGCGGACTGTTTTTT. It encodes CASSPVMDGGLFF.

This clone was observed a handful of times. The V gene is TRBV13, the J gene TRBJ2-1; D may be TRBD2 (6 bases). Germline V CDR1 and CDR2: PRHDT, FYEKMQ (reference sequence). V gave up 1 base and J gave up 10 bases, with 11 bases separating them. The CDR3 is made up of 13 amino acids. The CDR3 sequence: CASSLERVREQFF. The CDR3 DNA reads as TGTGCCAGCAGCTTAGAGCGGGTGCGGGAGCAGTTCTTC.

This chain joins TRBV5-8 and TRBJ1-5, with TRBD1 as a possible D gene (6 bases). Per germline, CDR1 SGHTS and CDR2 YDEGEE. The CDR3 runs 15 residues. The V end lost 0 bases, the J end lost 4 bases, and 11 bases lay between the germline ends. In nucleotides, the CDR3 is TGTGCCAGCAGCTTGGCCAGGGGAAGTAATCAGCCCCAGCATTTT. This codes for CASSLARGSNQPQHF.

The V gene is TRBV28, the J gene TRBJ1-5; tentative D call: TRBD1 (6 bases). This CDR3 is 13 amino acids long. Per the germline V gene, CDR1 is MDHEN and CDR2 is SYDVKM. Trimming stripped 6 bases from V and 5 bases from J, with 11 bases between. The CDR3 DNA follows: TGTGCCAGCAGCCAACAGGGACATCAGCCCCAGCATTTT. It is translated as CASSQQGHQPQHF.

CDR3 sequence reads: CASSLDSNSIWEQFF. The CDR3 DNA follows: TGTGCCAGCAGCCTCGACTCTAATAGTATATGGGAGCAGTTCTTC. The rearrangement links TRBV4-2 to TRBJ2-1; D not certain. There are 15 residues in the CDR3. The germline V gene has CDR1 LGHNA and CDR2 YNFKEQ. V lost 4 bases and J 10 bases, leaving 20 bases between the germline ends.

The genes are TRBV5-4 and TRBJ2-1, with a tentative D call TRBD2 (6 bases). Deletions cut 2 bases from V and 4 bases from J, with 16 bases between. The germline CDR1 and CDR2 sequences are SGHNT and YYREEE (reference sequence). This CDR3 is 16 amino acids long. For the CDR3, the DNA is TGTGCCAGCAGCTTCTCGGCCGGGGGAATATACAATGAGCAGTTCTTC. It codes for CASSFSAGGIYNEQFF.

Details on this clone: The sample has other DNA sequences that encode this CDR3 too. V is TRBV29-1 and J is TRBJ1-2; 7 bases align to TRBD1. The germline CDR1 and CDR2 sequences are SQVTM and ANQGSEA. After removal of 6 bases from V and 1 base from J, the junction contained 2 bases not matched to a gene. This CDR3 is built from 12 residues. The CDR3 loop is CSVSGGNYGYTF. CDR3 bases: TGCAGCGTCTCAGGGGGTAACTATGGCTACACCTTC.

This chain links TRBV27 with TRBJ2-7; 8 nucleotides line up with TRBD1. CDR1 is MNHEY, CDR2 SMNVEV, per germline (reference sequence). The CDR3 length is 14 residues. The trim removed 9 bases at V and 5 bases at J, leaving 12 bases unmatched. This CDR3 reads CASRGQGTFNEQYF. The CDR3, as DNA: TGTGCCAGTAGAGGACAGGGAACCTTCAACGAGCAGTACTTC.

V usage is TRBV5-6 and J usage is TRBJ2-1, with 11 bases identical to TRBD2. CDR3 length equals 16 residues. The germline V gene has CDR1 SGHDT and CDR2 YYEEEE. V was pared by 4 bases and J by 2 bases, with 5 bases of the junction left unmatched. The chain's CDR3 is CASSALAGVTYNEQFF. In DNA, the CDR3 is TGTGCCAGCAGCGCACTAGCGGGAGTCACCTACAATGAGCAGTTCTTC.

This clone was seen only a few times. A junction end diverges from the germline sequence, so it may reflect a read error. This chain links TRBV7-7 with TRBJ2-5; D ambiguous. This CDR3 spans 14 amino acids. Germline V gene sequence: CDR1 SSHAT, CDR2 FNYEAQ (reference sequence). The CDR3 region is CASSPTPFQETQYF. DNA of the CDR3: TGTGCTAGCAGCCCAACTCCCTTCCAAGAGACCCAGTACTTC.

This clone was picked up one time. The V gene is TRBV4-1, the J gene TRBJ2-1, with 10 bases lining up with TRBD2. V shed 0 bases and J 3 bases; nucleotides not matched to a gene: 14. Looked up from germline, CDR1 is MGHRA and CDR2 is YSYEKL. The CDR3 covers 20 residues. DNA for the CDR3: TGCGCCAGCAGCCAAGAAGGGGGAGGTTTGACTAGCGGGTACTACAATGAGCAGTTCTTC. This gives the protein CASSQEGGGLTSGYYNEQFF.

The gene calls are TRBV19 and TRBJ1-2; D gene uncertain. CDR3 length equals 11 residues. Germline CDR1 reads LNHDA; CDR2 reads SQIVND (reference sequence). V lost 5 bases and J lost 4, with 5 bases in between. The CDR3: CASSPSYGYTF. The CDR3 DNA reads TGTGCCAGTAGTCCCTCCTATGGCTACACCTTC. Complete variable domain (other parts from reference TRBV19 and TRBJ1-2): DGGITQSPKYLFRKEGQNVTLSCEQNLNHDAMYWYRQDPGQGLRLIYYSQIVNDFQKGDIAEGYSVSREKKESFPLTVTSAQKNPTAFYLCASSPSYGYTFGSGTRLTVV.

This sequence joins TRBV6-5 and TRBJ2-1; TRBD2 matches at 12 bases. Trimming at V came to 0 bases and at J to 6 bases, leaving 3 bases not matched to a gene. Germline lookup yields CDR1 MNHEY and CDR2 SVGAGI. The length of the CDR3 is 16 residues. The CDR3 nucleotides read TGTGCCAGCAGTTACTCAGCACTAGCGGGGGGCAATGAGCAGTTCTTC. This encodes CASSYSALAGGNEQFF.

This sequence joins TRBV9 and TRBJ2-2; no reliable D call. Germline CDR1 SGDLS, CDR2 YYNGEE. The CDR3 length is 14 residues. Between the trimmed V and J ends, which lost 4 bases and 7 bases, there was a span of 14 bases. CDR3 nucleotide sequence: TGTGCCAGCAGCAAAGGGCTTGAGGTCGGGGAGCTGTTTTTT. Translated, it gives CASSKGLEVGELFF.

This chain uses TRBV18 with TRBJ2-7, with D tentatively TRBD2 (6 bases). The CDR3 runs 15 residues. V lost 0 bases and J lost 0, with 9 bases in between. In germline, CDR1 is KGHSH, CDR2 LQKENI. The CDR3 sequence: CASSPPEGSSYEQYF. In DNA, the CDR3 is TGTGCCAGCTCACCACCGGAGGGGAGCTCCTACGAGCAGTACTTC.

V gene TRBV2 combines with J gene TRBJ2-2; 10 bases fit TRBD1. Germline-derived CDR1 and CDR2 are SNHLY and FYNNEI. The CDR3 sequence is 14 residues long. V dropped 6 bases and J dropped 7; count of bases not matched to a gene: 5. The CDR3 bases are TGTGCCAGCAGACGGGACAGGGGTATCGGGGAGCTGTTTTTT. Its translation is CASRRDRGIGELFF. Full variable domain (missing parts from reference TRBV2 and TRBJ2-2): EPEVTQTPSHQVTQMGQEVILRCVPISNHLYFYWYRQILGQKVEFLVSFYNNEISEKSEIFDDQFSVERPDGSNFTLKIRSTKLEDSAMYFCASRRDRGIGELFFGEGSRLTVL.

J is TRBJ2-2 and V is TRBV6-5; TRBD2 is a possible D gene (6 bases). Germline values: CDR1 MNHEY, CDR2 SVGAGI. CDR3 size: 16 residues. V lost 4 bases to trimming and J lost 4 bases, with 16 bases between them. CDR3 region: CASSSDYFGGTGELFF. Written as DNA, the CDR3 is TGTGCCAGCAGTTCGGACTACTTCGGGGGCACCGGGGAGCTGTTTTTT.

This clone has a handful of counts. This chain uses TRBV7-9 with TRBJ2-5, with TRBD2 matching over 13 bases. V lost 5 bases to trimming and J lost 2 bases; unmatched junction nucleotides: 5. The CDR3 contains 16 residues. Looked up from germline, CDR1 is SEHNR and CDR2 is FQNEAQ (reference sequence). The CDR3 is CASSPGLAGMQETQYF. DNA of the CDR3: TGTGCCAGCAGCCCGGGACTAGCGGGGATGCAAGAGACCCAGTACTTC.

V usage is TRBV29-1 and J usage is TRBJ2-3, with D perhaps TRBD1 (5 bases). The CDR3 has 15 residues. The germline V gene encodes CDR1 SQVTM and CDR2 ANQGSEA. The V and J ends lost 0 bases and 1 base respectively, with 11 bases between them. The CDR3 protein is CSVEDKLGGTDTQYF. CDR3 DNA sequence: TGCAGCGTTGAAGATAAATTAGGGGGCACAGATACGCAGTATTTT.

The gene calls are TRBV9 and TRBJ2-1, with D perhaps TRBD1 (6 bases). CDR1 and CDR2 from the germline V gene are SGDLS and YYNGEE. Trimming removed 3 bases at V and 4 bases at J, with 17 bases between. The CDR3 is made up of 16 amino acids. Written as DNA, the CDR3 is TGTGCCAGCAGCGCCAAAAGGGACACTCGGTACAATGAGCAGTTCTTC. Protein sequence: CASSAKRDTRYNEQFF.

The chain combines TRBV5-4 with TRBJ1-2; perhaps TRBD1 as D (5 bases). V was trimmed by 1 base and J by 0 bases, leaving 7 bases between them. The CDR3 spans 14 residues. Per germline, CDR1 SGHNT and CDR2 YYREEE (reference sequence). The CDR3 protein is CASSLQGTNYGYTF. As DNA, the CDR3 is TGTGCCAGCAGCTTGCAGGGAACTAACTATGGCTACACCTTC.

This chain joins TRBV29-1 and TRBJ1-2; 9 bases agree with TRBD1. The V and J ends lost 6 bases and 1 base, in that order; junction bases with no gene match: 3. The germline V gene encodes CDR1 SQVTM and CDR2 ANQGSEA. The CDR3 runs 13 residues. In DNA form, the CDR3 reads TGCAGCGTCCGGGACAGGGATAACTATGGCTACACCTTC. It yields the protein CSVRDRDNYGYTF.

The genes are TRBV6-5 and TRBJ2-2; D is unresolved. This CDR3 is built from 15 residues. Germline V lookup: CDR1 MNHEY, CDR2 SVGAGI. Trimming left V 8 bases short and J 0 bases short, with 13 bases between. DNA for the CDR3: TGTGCCAGCGGTTTTGTGGGGACGAACACCGGGGAGCTGTTTTTT. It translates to CASGFVGTNTGELFF.

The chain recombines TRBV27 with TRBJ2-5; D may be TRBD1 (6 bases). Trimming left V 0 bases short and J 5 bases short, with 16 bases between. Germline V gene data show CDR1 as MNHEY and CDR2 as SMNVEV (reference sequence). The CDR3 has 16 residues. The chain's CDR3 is CASSLSIAGVVETQYF. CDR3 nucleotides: TGTGCCAGCAGTTTATCCATTGCAGGGGTGGTGGAGACCCAGTACTTC.